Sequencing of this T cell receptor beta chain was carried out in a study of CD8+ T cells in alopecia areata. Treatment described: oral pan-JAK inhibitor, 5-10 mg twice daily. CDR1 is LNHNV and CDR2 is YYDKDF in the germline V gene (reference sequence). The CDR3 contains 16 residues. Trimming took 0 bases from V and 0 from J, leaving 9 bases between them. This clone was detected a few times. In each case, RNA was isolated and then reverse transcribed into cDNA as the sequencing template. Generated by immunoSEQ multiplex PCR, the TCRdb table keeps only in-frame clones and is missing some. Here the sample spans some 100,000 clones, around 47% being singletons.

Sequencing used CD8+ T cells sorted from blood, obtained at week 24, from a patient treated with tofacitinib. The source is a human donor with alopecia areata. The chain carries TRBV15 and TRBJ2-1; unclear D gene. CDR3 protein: CATSRDLGSSYNEQFF. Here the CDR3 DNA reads TGTGCCACCAGCAGAGACCTGGGCAGCTCCTACAATGAGCAGTTCTTC.